The clone carrying this T cell receptor beta chain was seen a few times. The data stem from a study of blood T cell repertoires in COVID-19. In the study overall: COVID-19 samples, acute and convalescent, were from the United States, Italy and Spain. From T cells, B-cell-depleted T cells, or PBMCs came the material, which was cDNA or gDNA.

Original processing methods: For nucleated cells, counts were estimated from reference gene primer amplification. Clones were read by immunoSEQ multiplex PCR, and TCRdb kept only the in-frame ones, dropping some. V, J and clone size are taken as reported in that table, and D and trimming were inferred from the DNA itself. In the table there are approximately 160,000 clones, 80% to 90% of which are singletons. Germline assignment: CDR1 MNHEY and CDR2 SMNVEV (reference sequence). V lost 6 bases and J lost 4; bases outside the gene matches: 8. The CDR3 runs 15 residues. The TCR sequence derives from a human donor in a cohort sampled during active COVID-19. The V call is TRBV27, the J call TRBJ1-5; 8 positions agree with TRBD1. The sample consisted of peripheral blood. The CDR3 here is CASSPTGGGNQPQHF. CDR3 DNA sequence: TGTGCCAGCAGCCCCACAGGGGGGGGAAATCAGCCCCAGCATTTT.